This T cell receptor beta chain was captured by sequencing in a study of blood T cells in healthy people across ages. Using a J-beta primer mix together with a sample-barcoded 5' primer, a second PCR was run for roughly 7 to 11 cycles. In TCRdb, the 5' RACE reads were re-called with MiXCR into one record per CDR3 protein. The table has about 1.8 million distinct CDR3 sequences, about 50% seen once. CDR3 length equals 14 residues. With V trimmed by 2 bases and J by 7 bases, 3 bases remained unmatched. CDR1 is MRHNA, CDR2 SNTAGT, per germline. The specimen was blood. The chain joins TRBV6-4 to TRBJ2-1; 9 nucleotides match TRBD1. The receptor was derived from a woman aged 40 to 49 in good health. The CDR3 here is CASSDGTGTNEQFF. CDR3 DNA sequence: TGTGCCAGCAGTGACGGGACAGGGACGAATGAGCAGTTCTTC.